This T cell receptor (beta chain) was retrieved from a study of blood T cell repertoires in COVID-19. Study context: From T cells, B-cell-depleted T cells, or PBMCs came the material, which was cDNA or gDNA.

In the authors' workflow: By means of reference gene primer amplification, nucleated cell counts were estimated. TCRdb's table, derived via immunoSEQ multiplex PCR, lists solely in-frame clones and lacks some. D and trimming come from the DNA, and the V and J calls and clone size come from that table. The repertoire consists of some 98,000 clones, with around 82% occurring once and the leading ten covering under 13%. The CDR3 totals 18 residues. Trimming removed 5 bases from V and 2 bases from J; junction bases left unmatched: 13. CDR1 and CDR2 from the germline V gene are LNHDA and SQIVND (reference sequence).

The clonotype was recovered from a man aged 70 or older with active or convalescent COVID-19. Input material: peripheral blood. This rearrangement joins TRBV19 to TRBJ2-3, with TRBD2 matching over 10 bases. CDR3 sequence reads: CASSSIAGGRSYTDTQYF. In DNA form, the CDR3 reads TGTGCCAGTAGTTCCATAGCGGGGGGTCGATCCTACACAGATACGCAGTATTTT. The entire variable domain, with the rest obtained from reference TRBV19 and TRBJ2-3, is as follows: DGGITQSPKYLFRKEGQNVTLSCEQNLNHDAMYWYRQDPGQGLRLIYYSQIVNDFQKGDIAEGYSVSREKKESFPLTVTSAQKNPTAFYLCASSSIAGGRSYTDTQYFGPGTRLTVL.